The entry that follows covers one TCR beta chain sequence. This clonotype appeared a single time. Its antigen is not yet known. Base qualities were left out, and no much larger clone turns up one base away. One read alone makes for weak evidence. The data belong to a study of blood T cells in healthy people across ages (dated by TCRdb to the mid-2010s). Regarding the complete study: In model experiments, roughly one uniquely barcoded TCR beta cDNA molecule per two T cells was captured by template switching. To track age-related changes in TCR beta repertoire diversity, the study relied on deep sequencing normalized with unique cDNA molecular identifiers. The donors were divided into four age groups: young (average roughly 17 years), middle-aged (approximately 39), aged (about 60) and long-lived (roughly 82). Using the same blood draw, the study looked at two additional independent replicas of 1 million unique cDNA reads for two donors, one aged 18 to 29 and the other aged 80 or older. General findings and caveats noted by the study authors: Compared with the aged group, more naive CD4+ T cells, fewer expanded clones and increased TCR diversity were shown by the long-lived group, suggesting age selection. There was a strong correlation between observed TCR beta diversity and the percentage of naive T cells measured by flow cytometry. The CMV infection status of donors was not known, potentially confounding age-related changes in expanded clonotypes. Because profiling used bulk unsorted PBMCs, naive and antigen-experienced compartments could not be compared conclusively. Observed TCR beta diversity per million T cells fell roughly linearly with age, and a significant reduction was already apparent by age roughly 41. Estimates of total diversity based on one million sequenced T cells were considered lower bounds and underestimates.

Counted from cysteine to phenylalanine, this CDR3 has 15 amino acids. Left in the record is the CDR3 DNA by itself, 45 bases read in frame from the first base. V loses 2 bases, J loses 7 bases, and the germline ends lie 16 bases apart. CDR1 SGDLS and CDR2 YYNGEE are derived from the germline V gene. Donors were approximately 42 systemically healthy Caucasian individuals from Russia aged 6 to 90 years. Each donor gave ten milliliters of peripheral blood, drawn into EDTA-treated Vacutainer tubes. Ficoll-Paque density-gradient centrifugation was used to isolate PBMCs, with at least 6 million obtained per sample. Total RNA, at least 6 micrograms per sample, was extracted from PBMCs with Trizol reagent. The percentages of naive CD45RAhigh/CD27high T cells were determined by flow cytometry on a PBMC aliquot from every donor. Library preparation used 5' RACE. These reads were obtained on an Illumina HiSeq 2500. The second PCR ran for roughly 7 to 11 cycles and used a J-beta primer mix along with a sample-barcoded 5' primer. Each TCR beta cDNA molecule received a unique molecular identifier from a template-switch 5' adaptor carrying 12 random nucleotides. At least 2.5 million CDR3-containing paired-end reads were obtained from each sample. First-strand cDNA synthesis was performed from all RNA using the Mint cDNA synthesis kit, with priming by a TRBC-specific oligonucleotide. Following uracil-DNA glycosylase treatment, a first 18-cycle PCR with universal primers M1SS and BC2_uni_R was performed on all cDNA. On the authors' methods: For normalization, 1 million high-quality reads were randomly selected from each sample, with every read carrying a distinct molecular identifier. Reads with shared molecular identifiers were discarded instead of being binned into consensus sequences. MiTCR, with a Q25 quality threshold and the strictest error-elimination algorithm, was used for CDR3 identification, clonotype clustering and error correction. Lower-bound total TCR beta diversity was estimated with a nonparametric unseen species model using Euler transformation. Using fastp trimming at Q25 and MiXCR clonotype assembly, TCRdb reanalyzed the public sequencing data and kept in-frame beta chains. For every CDR3 protein sequence, its rows merge into one entry that carries the most common genes and DNA. TCRdb's processing, not the authors', yielded these V and J calls. The sample table contains about 840,000 distinct CDR3 sequences; only one count was recorded for about 29% of them. Together, the top ten hold roughly 10% of the sample.

This same sample was also taken into another study, of T cells of mothers and their children. That second publication adds: Nine systemically healthy Caucasian individuals, comprising three mothers and their six children, were included as donors. cDNA synthesis used all of the extracted RNA, with 1.5 ug of RNA in each 15 ul reaction. In the second PCR, the M1S primer introduced both the sample barcodes and 2-4 random nucleotides. Over 9.5 million TCR beta CDR3 reads were obtained for each mother, and 3 million to 3.5 million reads were obtained for each child. In both related and unrelated pairs, thymic selection shapes the output of TCR recombination in a similar way, with inherited differences having only a minor effect. Normalized repertoire overlap was always found to be slightly, but never significantly, higher in related mother-child pairs than in unrelated mother-child pairs. No persistent microchimeric T cell clones were found, with a detection sensitivity of roughly 92 clones per million clonotypes. To look for features that set related mother-child pairs apart from unrelated individuals, the researchers ran deep NGS to compare the TCR beta repertoires of mothers and children. Mothers averaged approximately 41 +/- 4 years of age and children averaged about 10 +/- 4 years. After adapter ligation with NEBNext reagents, the libraries were sequenced on Illumina HiSeq 2000 with 100+100 nt paired-end reads. To prevent cross-contamination, the mother and child libraries were prepared a month apart and were sequenced in separate runs. For each donor, between roughly 450,000 and 2,100,000 distinct TCR beta clonotypes were identified. Naive TCR beta clonotypes were estimated from low-frequency clonotypes matched to each donor's FACS-determined naive share, without sorting.

The sample was blood. The chain couples TRBV9 to TRBJ2-1; the D gene could be either TRBD1 or TRBD2, each agreeing at 6 bases. The receptor's source is a woman in her thirties or forties in good health. The DNA is TGTGCCAGCAGCGTCGTCTTGGGGGGCTTAAATGAGCAGTTCTTC. It specifies CASSVVLGGLNEQFF.